This TCR beta chain was identified in a study of OX40 agonist ivuxolimab in advanced cancers. Whole-study findings and limits: Researchers report that CD8+ T cells had, on average, more expanded clones than CD4+. Partly responding patients at 0.1-3.0 mg/kg showed some of the smallest clonal expansion.

The assay was immunoSEQ multiplex PCR, and TCRdb's table has in-frame clones only and misses some. Of roughly 23,000 clones detected, over 70% appear once; the ten largest clones hold just over 35%. Note on this clone: The antigen is undetermined.

The germline gives CDR1 LGHNA, CDR2 YSLEER. V dropped 1 base and J dropped 0; count of bases not matched to a gene: 3. CDR3 length: 16 amino acids. This receptor was obtained from an adult with an advanced solid tumor such as melanoma, head and neck, liver or kidney cancer. The sample here was CD4+ or CD8+ T cells sorted from blood, taken in a trial of the OX40 agonist ivuxolimab. The gene calls are TRBV4-3 and TRBJ2-7; 10 bases agree with TRBD1. This CDR3 is CASSQGGTGVSYEQYF. CDR3 sequence (DNA): TGCGCCAGCAGCCAAGGAGGGACAGGGGTCTCCTACGAGCAGTACTTC.